This T cell receptor (beta chain) was sequenced for a study of cytomegalovirus exposure and HLA in healthy donors (dated by TCRdb to about 2017). The study in broad terms: A later analysis indicated that the 120 validation repertoires were generated on the platform also employed for the roughly 730 repertoires of the first cohort. High-throughput TCR immunosequencing, statistical association of individual TCRs with disease status, and machine learning were combined to predict cytomegalovirus infection status. In addition to the first cohort of roughly 700 subjects, a separate validation cohort of 130 or so different subjects was used. The study aimed to test whether signatures of past pathogen exposure could be identified by cataloging public T cell receptors.

A remark on this clone: The clone's antigen remains unknown. Base qualities are not at hand, and no much larger clone is one base apart.

The paper's findings and limits, for the study overall: Most TCR sequences were observed very rarely across donors, whereas some public TCRs were present in many individuals. A later analysis had no HLA typing for the validation cohort, so co-occurrence there was scored across all 110 or so repertoires. A few of the identified cytomegalovirus-associated TCR beta chains were confirmed in vitro to be specific for cytomegalovirus antigens. The authors suggested that the approach could potentially be extended to other disease states and immunological phenotypes. In a later analysis, TCRs clustered in the first cohort were found to also tend to co-occur in the 100 to 150 validation repertoires, with about 93% of cluster scores above 0. A total of 150 to 200 TCR beta chains were listed by the study as associated with cytomegalovirus. Cytomegalovirus status was reported to be diagnosed by the classifier with high specificity and sensitivity in both the original and validation cohorts.

The donors belonged to the validation cohort of about 120 subjects, which was separate from the roughly 670-subject first cohort. To prepare the library, the immunoSEQ multiplex PCR assay was applied. In the original analysis: A statistical classification framework was developed to diagnose cytomegalovirus status using the catalog of TCR beta chain sequences. In TCRdb, the immuneACCESS table is reduced to in-frame sequences with V and J assigned. These tables do not hold every clone; where another copy was compared, an unresolved V gene accounts for under half, and the others remain unexplained. V and J calls and clone size come straight from that table; D and trimming were deduced from the DNA. This sample is represented by a few hundred thousand clones; roughly 90% of them were singletons. Clones ranked in the top ten supply about 0.86% of the sample. Sequenced input: PBMCs. This TCR derives from a young woman in good health and CMV-seronegative.

This receptor has the CDR3 CASSVRPGQVHQPQHF. The nucleotide sequence reads TGTGCCAGCAGTGTCCGGCCCGGACAGGTCCATCAGCCCCAGCATTTT. Recombination linked TRBV6-1 to TRBJ1-5, and TRBD1 aligns with 7 junction nucleotides. From cysteine to phenylalanine, the CDR3 is 16 amino acids long. Of the read, only the CDR3 DNA is kept; its 48 bases are in frame from base 1. Here V drops 4 bases and J drops 5 bases, and the junction holds 11 bases not matched to any gene. From a lookup of the germline V gene, CDR1 and CDR2 are MNHNS and SASEGT.